Listed below are T cell receptor beta chains from one sample, sequenced in a study of CD8 T cells in Susac syndrome. TCRdb processed the immunoSEQ multiplex PCR reads anew with MiXCR; each CDR3 protein has one entry. The sample consists of 80,000 or so distinct CDR3 sequences, roughly 91% of them appearing once. The sample consisted of CD4+ T cells from PBMCs. The source is a human donor with Susac syndrome. CDR3s include the opening cysteine and the closing phenylalanine or tryptophan. A D gene is named only where the DNA matches it firmly. Clone sizes are given selectively: once, few, many, or a class where the clone is expanded.

J gene	clone size	V gene	D gene	CDR3 DNA	CDR3 protein
TRBJ2-7	.	TRBV4-3	.	TGCGCCAGCAGCCAATTATGGTTGACACCAGTCTACGAGCAGTACTTC	CASSQLWLTPVYEQYF
TRBJ2-3	.	TRBV20-1	TRBD2	TGCAGTGCTAGCCCCCCCGGAGGGGCTTCAGCGGGGACTGGAGATACGCAGTATTTT	CSASPPGGASAGTGDTQYF
TRBJ2-7	.	TRBV4-3	.	TGCGCCAGCCACCAACCCACGGACTCCTACGAGCAGTACTTC	CASHQPTDSYEQYF
TRBJ2-1	.	TRBV20-1	TRBD1	TGCAGTGCTAGAGGGACAGGGAGTACAAGAGGCGATGAGCAGTTCTTC	CSARGTGSTRGDEQFF
TRBJ2-7	.	TRBV15	.	TGTGCCACCAGCAGAGAACCCGGACTTGCCCACCTCTACGAGCAGTACTTC	CATSREPGLAHLYEQYF
TRBJ2-1	.	TRBV28	.	TGTGCCAGCAGTCTCGACCGGTGGGAGCAGTTCTTC	CASSLDRWEQFF
TRBJ2-1	.	TRBV5-6	.	TGTGCCAGCAGCTTGGTAGGGAAATCCTACAATGAGCAGTTCTTC	CASSLVGKSYNEQFF
TRBJ2-2	.	TRBV5-4	TRBD2	TGTGCCAGCAGCTTCTTAGCGGGAGTGGGAGGCACCGGGGAGCTGTTTTTT	CASSFLAGVGGTGELFF
TRBJ1-4	.	TRBV7-6	.	TGTGCCAGCAGCTCATCTCCAGGGGCAGCAACTAATGAAAAACTGTTTTTT	CASSSSPGAATNEKLFF
TRBJ2-1	.	TRBV20-1	.	TGCAGTGCGCTCGGCCTCCACAGTGAGCAGTTCTTC	CSALGLHSEQFF
TRBJ2-7	.	TRBV20-1	TRBD1	TGCAGTGCTCCCAGCCCGCAGGGGGCTTACGAGCAGTACTTC	CSAPSPQGAYEQYF
TRBJ2-1	.	TRBV2	.	TGTGCCAGCAGTGATTGGGGGGCCGGGGACAATGAGCAGTTCTTC	CASSDWGAGDNEQFF
TRBJ1-5	.	TRBV7-2	.	TGTGCCAGCAGCCGGACGATGGGAGATCAGCCCCAGCATTTT	CASSRTMGDQPQHF
TRBJ2-7	once	TRBV18	TRBD2	TGTGCCAGCTCACCTTTAGCGGGAGGGGACTACGAGCAGTACTTC	CASSPLAGGDYEQYF
TRBJ2-1	.	TRBV28	.	TGTGCCAGCAGTCCTCAACTAGCTGGCCACAATGAGCAGTTCTTC	CASSPQLAGHNEQFF
TRBJ2-3	once	TRBV5-4	TRBD1	TGTGCCAGCAGCTGGGACAGGGACACAGATACGCAGTATTTT	CASSWDRDTDTQYF
TRBJ2-1	.	TRBV7-3	TRBD2	TGTGCCAGCAGCTTAACTCCGGGAGGGCCCATTGAGCAGTTCTTC	CASSLTPGGPIEQFF
TRBJ1-1	.	TRBV28	TRBD1	TGTGCCAGCAGTTTCGACAGGGGGCGGGAAGCTTTCTTT	CASSFDRGREAFF
TRBJ2-7	.	TRBV27	.	TGTGCCAGCAGTTTATCATGCGAGCAGTACTTC	CASSLSCEQYF
TRBJ1-2	.	TRBV29-1	.	TGCAGCGTTGAAGAACCGGGGGCGGGAGGCTACACCTTC	CSVEEPGAGGYTF
TRBJ1-5	.	TRBV28	.	TGTGCCAGCAGTTTAGTCCCACATCAGCCCCAGCATTTT	CASSLVPHQPQHF
TRBJ2-1	.	TRBV7-2	.	TGTGCCACCGTGGGGTCTCCCTACAATGAGCAGTTCTTC	CATVGSPYNEQFF
TRBJ1-3	.	TRBV3-1	.	TGTGCCAGCAGCCAACAACTCGGAAACACCATATATTTT	CASSQQLGNTIYF